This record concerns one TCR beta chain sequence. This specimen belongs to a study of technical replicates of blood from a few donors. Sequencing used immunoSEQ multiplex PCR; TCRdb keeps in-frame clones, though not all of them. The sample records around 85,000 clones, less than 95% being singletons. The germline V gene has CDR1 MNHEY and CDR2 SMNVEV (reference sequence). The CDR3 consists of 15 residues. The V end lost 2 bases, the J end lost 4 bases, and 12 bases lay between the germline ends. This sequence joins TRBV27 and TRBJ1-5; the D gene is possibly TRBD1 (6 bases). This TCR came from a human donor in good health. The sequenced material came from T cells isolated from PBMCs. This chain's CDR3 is CASSLREGTNQPQHF. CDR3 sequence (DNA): TGTGCCAGCAGTTTAAGGGAGGGGACAAATCAGCCCCAGCATTTT.